A selection of T cell receptor beta chains follows, all from one sample in a study of blood T cell repertoires in COVID-19. The table came from immunoSEQ multiplex PCR; TCRdb's copy has only in-frame clones and leaves some out. The sample yields 200,000 to 250,000 clones, about four fifths seen once. Input material: PBMCs or T cells enriched from blood (not recorded which). The receptors were gathered from a woman between 55 and 75 years old who had recovered from COVID-19. The CDR3 runs from the conserved cysteine through the conserved F or W. A D gene is named only where the DNA matches it firmly. Expanded clones get a size class; other rows say once, few or many, or leave the size out.

J gene,clone size,V gene,D gene,CDR3 DNA,CDR3 protein
TRBJ1-5,.,TRBV5-6,.,TGTGCCAGCAGCACGACAGGTGGGTTTAAGCATTTT,CASSTTGGFKHF
TRBJ1-5,.,TRBV19,.,TGTGCCAGTAGTTTGGTAGTTTATAGCAATCAGCCCCAGCATTTT,CASSLVVYSNQPQHF
TRBJ2-6,few,TRBV7-9,TRBD1,TGTGCCAGCAGCCCACCAGGGGGCTCAGGGGCCAACGTCCTGACTTTC,CASSPPGGSGANVLTF
TRBJ2-1,.,TRBV4-1,TRBD2,TGCGCCAGCAGCCCAAGTAGCGGGATCGACTACAATGAGCAGTTCTTC,CASSPSSGIDYNEQFF
TRBJ2-7,.,TRBV3-1/TRBV3-2,TRBD2,TGTGCCAGCAGCCTTAGGCGGGAGATCCCCTACGAGCAGTACTTC,CASSLRREIPYEQYF
TRBJ2-1,.,TRBV7-2,.,TGTGCCAGCAGCCGGGTTAGCTCCTACAATGAGCAGTTCTTC,CASSRVSSYNEQFF
TRBJ2-7,.,TRBV5-1,TRBD1,TGCGCCAGCAGCTTAGGGACAGACGTCTACGAGCAGTACTTC,CASSLGTDVYEQYF
TRBJ2-1,.,TRBV7-9,TRBD2,TGTGCCAGCAGCTTTAGCGGGGGCCTCGATGAGCAGTTCTTC,CASSFSGGLDEQFF
TRBJ1-1,.,TRBV4-1,TRBD1,TGCGCCAGCAGCCAAGAGGGCGGGAGGGGGCGGACTGAAGCTTTCTTT,CASSQEGGRGRTEAFF
TRBJ2-5,.,TRBV21-1,.,TGTGCCAGCAGCAAATTGGTAGTACCAGAGACCCAGTACTTC,CASSKLVVPETQYF
TRBJ1-1,.,TRBV5-6,.,TGTGCCAGCAGCCTACTTAACACTGAAGCTTTCTTT,CASSLLNTEAFF
TRBJ2-3,.,TRBV6-5,.,TGTGCCAGCAGTTATAAAGGGGTAGGCACAGATACGCAGTATTTT,CASSYKGVGTDTQYF
TRBJ2-1,.,TRBV27,TRBD1,TGTGCCAGTAGGGGGACAGGGAGATGGCGAACGGGGTGGCAGTTCTTC,CASRGTGRWRTGWQFF
TRBJ1-5,once,TRBV19,.,TGTGCCAGTAGTATAGTCAACAGCATTAGCAATCAGCCCCAGCATTTT,CASSIVNSISNQPQHF
TRBJ2-7,.,TRBV30,TRBD2,TGTGCCTGGAGTAGGGGACTAGTCCCCTACGAGCAGTACTTC,CAWSRGLVPYEQYF
TRBJ2-5,few,TRBV5-1,.,TGCGCCAGCAGCCGGGCGGGACAGAGCCAAGAGACCCAGTACTTC,CASSRAGQSQETQYF
TRBJ1-6,few,TRBV18,.,TGTGCCAGCTCAGGTTCGAGCGGCGGAAATTCACCCCTCCACTTT,CASSGSSGGNSPLHF
TRBJ1-1,.,TRBV9,TRBD1,TGTGCCAGCAGCGTAGCGGCAGGGGGTCGGGGTGAAGCTTTCTTT,CASSVAAGGRGEAFF
TRBJ2-3,.,TRBV5-1,.,TGCGCCAGCAGCCTCGGACTTTACCTTCGCACAGATACGCAGTATTTT,CASSLGLYLRTDTQYF
TRBJ1-1,few,TRBV14,TRBD1,TGTGCCAGCAGCCAGGTAGACAGGGTCGACACTGAAGCTTTCTTT,CASSQVDRVDTEAFF
TRBJ1-6,few,TRBV7-6,.,TGTGCCAGCGGTAAACGGGATTATAATTCACCCCTCCACTTT,CASGKRDYNSPLHF
TRBJ2-5,.,TRBV7-2,.,TGTGCCAGCAGCTTAGCGTTTGGGCAGCAAGAGACCCAGTACTTC,CASSLAFGQQETQYF
TRBJ1-2,once,TRBV19,TRBD1,TGTGCCAGTAGTACTTCGGACAGGGGCTATGGCTACACCTTC,CASSTSDRGYGYTF
TRBJ1-1,.,TRBV30,TRBD1,TGTGCCTGGAGTGAGGGACAGATGAACACTGAAGCTTTCTTT,CAWSEGQMNTEAFF
TRBJ2-3,.,TRBV7-6,TRBD2,TGTGCCAGCAGCTTAGCGGGAGGGCTTTTAGATACGCAGTATTTT,CASSLAGGLLDTQYF
TRBJ2-7,.,TRBV18,TRBD1,TGTGCCAGCTCACCACCTCGAGCAGGGGGCCTCTCCTACGAGCAGTACTTC,CASSPPRAGGLSYEQYF
TRBJ2-7,.,TRBV5-4,TRBD1,TGTGCCACCTCGGGGGCAGGACAGGGGTCCTACGAGCAGTACTTC,CATSGAGQGSYEQYF
TRBJ1-1,few,TRBV11-2,.,TGTGCCAGCAGCTTCTCAGTTGGGACGGGGGCTGAAGCTTTCTTT,CASSFSVGTGAEAFF
TRBJ1-2,.,TRBV7-2,TRBD1,TGTGCCAGCAGCTCGGACAGGGTTAGGGGCTACACCTTC,CASSSDRVRGYTF
TRBJ2-2,.,TRBV11-2,.,TGTGCCAGCAGCTTAGTAGAGGGTCGCGGGGAGCTGTTTTTT,CASSLVEGRGELFF
TRBJ2-6,few,TRBV7-2,TRBD1,TGTGCCAGCAGCCCAGTGAGACAGGGGGAATCTGGGGCCAACGTCCTGACTTTC,CASSPVRQGESGANVLTF
TRBJ2-1,.,TRBV7-8,TRBD2,TGTGCCAGCAGCTCCCGTGGACTAGCGGGGGGGGGCTCCTACAATGAGCAGTTCTTC,CASSSRGLAGGGSYNEQFF
TRBJ1-2,.,TRBV6-2/TRBV6-3,TRBD1,TGTGCCAGCAGTTCCTGGACAGGGGAGGGCTACACCTTC,CASSSWTGEGYTF
TRBJ2-6,few,TRBV11-1,.,TGTGCCAGCCGAGATGAATCGAGGGCCAACGTCCTGACTTTC,CASRDESRANVLTF
TRBJ1-4,.,TRBV19,TRBD1,TGTGCCAGTAGGCTAACCGGGACAGAGGCTTCAACTAATGAAAAACTGTTTTTT,CASRLTGTEASTNEKLFF
TRBJ1-1,.,TRBV18,TRBD1,TGTGCCAGCTCACGCCGGGACAGGGGGTTGAACACTGAAGCTTTCTTT,CASSRRDRGLNTEAFF
TRBJ2-7,.,TRBV7-8,TRBD2,TGTGCCAGCAGCTTAAATCGACTAGCGGGGTCCTACGAGCAGTACTTC,CASSLNRLAGSYEQYF
TRBJ2-2,.,TRBV7-2,.,TGTGCCAGCAGCTTAAGAGCGGTACCCGGGGAGCTGTTTTTT,CASSLRAVPGELFF
TRBJ2-1,.,TRBV27,TRBD2,TGTGCCAGCAGGTTCCTCGGGCGGGAGAGGGCAAATGAGCAGTTCTTC,CASRFLGRERANEQFF
TRBJ2-3,.,TRBV4-1,TRBD2,TGCGCCAGCAGCCAAGCGTTCCGACCGGGGGGTACAGATACGCAGTATTTT,CASSQAFRPGGTDTQYF
TRBJ2-1,.,TRBV29-1,.,TGCAGCGTTTTAGAGAGAGGTGGCAATGAGCAGTTCTTC,CSVLERGGNEQFF